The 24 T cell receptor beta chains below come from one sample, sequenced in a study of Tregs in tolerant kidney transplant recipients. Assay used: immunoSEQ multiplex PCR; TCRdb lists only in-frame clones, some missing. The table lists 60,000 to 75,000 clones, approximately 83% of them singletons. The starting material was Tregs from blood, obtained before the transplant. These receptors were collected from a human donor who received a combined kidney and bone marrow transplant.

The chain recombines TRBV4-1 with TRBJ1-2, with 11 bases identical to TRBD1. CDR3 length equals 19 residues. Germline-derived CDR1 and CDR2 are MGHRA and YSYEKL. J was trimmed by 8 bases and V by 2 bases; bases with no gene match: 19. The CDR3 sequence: CASSQFIGTGGKKSKGYTF. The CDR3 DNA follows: TGCGCCAGCAGCCAATTCATCGGGACAGGGGGTAAGAAATCGAAAGGCTACACCTTC.

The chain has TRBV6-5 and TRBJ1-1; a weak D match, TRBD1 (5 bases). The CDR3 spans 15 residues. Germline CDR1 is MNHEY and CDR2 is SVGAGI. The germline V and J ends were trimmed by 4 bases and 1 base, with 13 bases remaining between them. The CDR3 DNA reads TGTGCCAGCAGTTCTCCGGGGCGGCCGAACACTGAAGCTTTCTTT. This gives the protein CASSSPGRPNTEAFF.

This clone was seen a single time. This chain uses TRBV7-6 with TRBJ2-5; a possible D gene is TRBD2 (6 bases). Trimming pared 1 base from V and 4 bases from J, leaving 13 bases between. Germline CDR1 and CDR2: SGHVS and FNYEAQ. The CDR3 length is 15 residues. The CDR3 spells CASSLVPRGPETQYF. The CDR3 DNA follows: TGTGCCAGCAGCTTAGTACCGCGGGGTCCAGAGACCCAGTACTTC.

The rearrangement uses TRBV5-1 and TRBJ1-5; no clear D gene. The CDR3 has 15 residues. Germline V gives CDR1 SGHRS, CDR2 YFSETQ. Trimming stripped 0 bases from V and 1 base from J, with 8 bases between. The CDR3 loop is CASSLEPLSNQPQHF. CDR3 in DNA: TGCGCCAGCAGCTTGGAACCCTTAAGCAATCAGCCCCAGCATTTT. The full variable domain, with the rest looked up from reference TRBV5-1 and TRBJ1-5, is KAGVTQTPRYLIKTRGQQVTLSCSPISGHRSVSWYQQTPGQGLQFLFEYFSETQRNKGNFPGRFSGRQFSNSRSEMNVSTLELGDSALYLCASSLEPLSNQPQHFGDGTRLSIL.

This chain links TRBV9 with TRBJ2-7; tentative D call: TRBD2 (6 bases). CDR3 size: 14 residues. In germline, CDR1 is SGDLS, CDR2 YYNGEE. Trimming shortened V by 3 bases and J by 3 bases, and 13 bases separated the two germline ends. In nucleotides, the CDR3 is TGTGCCAGCAGCGCCCGGACGGGGGACTACGAGCAGTACTTC. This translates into CASSARTGDYEQYF.

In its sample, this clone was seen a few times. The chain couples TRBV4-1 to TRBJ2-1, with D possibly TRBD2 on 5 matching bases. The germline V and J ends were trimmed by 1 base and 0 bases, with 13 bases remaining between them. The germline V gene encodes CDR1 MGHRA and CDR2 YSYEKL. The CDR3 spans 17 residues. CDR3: CASSQGFEGSSYNEQFF. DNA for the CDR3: TGCGCCAGCAGCCAAGGATTCGAGGGTAGCTCCTACAATGAGCAGTTCTTC.

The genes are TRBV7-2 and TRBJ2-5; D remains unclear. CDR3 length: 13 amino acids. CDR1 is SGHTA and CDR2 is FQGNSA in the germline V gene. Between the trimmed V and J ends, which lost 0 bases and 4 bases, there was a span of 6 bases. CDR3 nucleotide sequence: TGTGCCAGCAGCTTAGCCTCGGGAGAGACCCAGTACTTC. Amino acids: CASSLASGETQYF.

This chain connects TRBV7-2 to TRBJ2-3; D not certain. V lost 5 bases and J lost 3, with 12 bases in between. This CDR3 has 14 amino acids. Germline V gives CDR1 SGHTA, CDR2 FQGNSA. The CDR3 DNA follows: TGTGCCAGCAGCCAGCAATTAGGGACAGATACGCAGTATTTT. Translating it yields CASSQQLGTDTQYF.

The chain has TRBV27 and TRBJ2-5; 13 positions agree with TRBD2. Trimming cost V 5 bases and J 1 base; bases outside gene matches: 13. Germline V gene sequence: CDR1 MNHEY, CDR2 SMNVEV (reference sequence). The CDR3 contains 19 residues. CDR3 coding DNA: TGTGCCAGCAGTCCCTACCACCTACTAGCGGGGGGGCTCCAAGAGACCCAGTACTTC. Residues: CASSPYHLLAGGLQETQYF.

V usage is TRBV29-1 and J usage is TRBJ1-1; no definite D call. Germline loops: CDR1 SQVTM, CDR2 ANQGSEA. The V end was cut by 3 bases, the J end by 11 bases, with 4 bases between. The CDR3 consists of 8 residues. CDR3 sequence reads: CSVDFAFF. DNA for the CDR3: TGCAGCGTTGACTTCGCTTTCTTT.

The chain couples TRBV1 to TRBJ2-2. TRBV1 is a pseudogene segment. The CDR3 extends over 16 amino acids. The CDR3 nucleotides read TGCACCAGGCGAAGGAGGGGGGTTCCGGACACCGGGGAGCTGTTTTTT. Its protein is CTRRRRGVPDTGELFF.

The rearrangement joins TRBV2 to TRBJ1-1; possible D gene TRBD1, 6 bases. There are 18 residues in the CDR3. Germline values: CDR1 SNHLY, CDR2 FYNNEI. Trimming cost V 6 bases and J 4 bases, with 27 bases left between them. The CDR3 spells CASSSSLGGGRWGTEAFF. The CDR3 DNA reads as TGTGCCAGCAGCTCATCCCTTGGCGGGGGGCGCTGGGGCACTGAAGCTTTCTTT.

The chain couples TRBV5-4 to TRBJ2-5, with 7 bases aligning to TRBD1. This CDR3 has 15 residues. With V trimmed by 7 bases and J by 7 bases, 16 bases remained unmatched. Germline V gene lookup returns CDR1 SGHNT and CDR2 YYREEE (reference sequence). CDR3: CASRRGLTGLGTQYF. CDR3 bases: TGTGCCAGCCGTAGGGGGCTTACCGGACTGGGGACCCAGTACTTC.

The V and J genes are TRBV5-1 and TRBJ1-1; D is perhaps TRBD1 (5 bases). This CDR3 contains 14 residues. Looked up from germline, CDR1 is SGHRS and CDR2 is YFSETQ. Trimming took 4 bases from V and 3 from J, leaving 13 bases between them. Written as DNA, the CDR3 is TGCGCCAGCAGCCGCTCTGGGGGGGACACTGAAGCTTTCTTT. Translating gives CASSRSGGDTEAFF.

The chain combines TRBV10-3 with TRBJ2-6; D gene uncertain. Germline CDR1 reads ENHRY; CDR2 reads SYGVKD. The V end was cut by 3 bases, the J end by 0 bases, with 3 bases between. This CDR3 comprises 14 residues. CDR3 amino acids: CAISDGSGANVLTF. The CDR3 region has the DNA TGTGCCATCAGTGATGGCTCTGGGGCCAACGTCCTGACTTTC.

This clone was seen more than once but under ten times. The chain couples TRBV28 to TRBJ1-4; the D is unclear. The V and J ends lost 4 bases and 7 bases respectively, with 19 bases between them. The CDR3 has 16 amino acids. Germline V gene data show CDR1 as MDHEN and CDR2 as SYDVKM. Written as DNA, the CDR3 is TGTGCCAGCAGTTCCCCACAAGGAGGAAACTCTGAAAAACTGTTTTTT. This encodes CASSSPQGGNSEKLFF.

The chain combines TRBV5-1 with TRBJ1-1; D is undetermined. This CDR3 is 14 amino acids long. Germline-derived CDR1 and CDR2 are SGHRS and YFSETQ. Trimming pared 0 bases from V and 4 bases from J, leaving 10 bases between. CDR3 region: CASSLEGGSTEAFF. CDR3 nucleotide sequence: TGCGCCAGCAGCTTGGAGGGCGGAAGCACTGAAGCTTTCTTT.

The CDR3 loop reads CASSFLGGTENTEAFF. For the CDR3, the DNA is TGTGCCAGCAGCTTCTTAGGCGGGACGGAGAACACTGAAGCTTTCTTT. The chain combines TRBV5-6 with TRBJ1-1; tentative D call: TRBD1 (5 bases). Germline V gene lookup returns CDR1 SGHDT and CDR2 YYEEEE. This CDR3 comprises 16 residues. V was clipped by 2 bases and J by 1 base, with 15 bases between them.

CDR3 residues: CASSYSGVSGNTIYF. CDR3 in DNA: TGTGCCAGCAGTTACTCGGGCGTCTCTGGAAACACCATATATTTT. This chain joins TRBV6-6 and TRBJ1-3; D remains unclear. The V and J ends lost 0 bases and 0 bases respectively, with 6 bases between them. Germline lookup yields CDR1 MNHNY and CDR2 SVGAGI (reference sequence). The CDR3 is 15 residues long.

CDR3 nucleotide sequence: TGTGCCAGCCCACGACCCGGGAGACAGGTCAGCGCCTACGAGCAGTACTTC. Its translation is CASPRPGRQVSAYEQYF. This chain uses TRBV6-4 with TRBJ2-7; D is perhaps TRBD1 or TRBD2 (6 bases each). Looked up from germline, CDR1 is MRHNA and CDR2 is SNTAGT. The CDR3 is 17 residues long. The V gene lost 8 bases and the J gene lost 2 bases, with 25 bases spanning the gap.

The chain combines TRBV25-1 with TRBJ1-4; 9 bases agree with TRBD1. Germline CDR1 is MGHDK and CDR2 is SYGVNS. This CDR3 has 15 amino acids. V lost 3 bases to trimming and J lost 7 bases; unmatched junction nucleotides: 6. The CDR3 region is CASSDPTGGLEKLFF. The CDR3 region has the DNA TGTGCCAGCAGTGACCCGACAGGGGGACTTGAAAAACTGTTTTTT.

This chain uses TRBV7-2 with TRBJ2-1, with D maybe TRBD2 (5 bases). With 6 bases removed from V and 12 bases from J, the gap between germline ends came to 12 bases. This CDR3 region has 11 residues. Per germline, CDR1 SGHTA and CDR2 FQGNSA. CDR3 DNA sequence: TGTGCCAGCAGTGCGACTACGGGGCAGTTCTTC. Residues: CASSATTGQFF.

CDR3 nucleotides: TGTGCCAGCAGGGCCTATGCTAATCTCGGGGAGCTGTTTTTT. Translating gives CASRAYANLGELFF. This rearrangement joins TRBV7-9 to TRBJ2-2; D not resolved. In germline, CDR1 is SEHNR, CDR2 FQNEAQ (reference sequence). This CDR3 is 14 amino acids long. The V end was cut by 6 bases, the J end by 7 bases, with 15 bases between. Looking up the rest from reference TRBV7-9 and TRBJ2-2 gives the full variable domain: DTGVSQNPRHKITKRGQNVTFRCDPISEHNRLYWYRQTLGQGPEFLTYFQNEAQLEKSRLLSDRFSAERPKGSFSTLEIQRTEQGDSAMYLCASRAYANLGELFFGEGSRLTVL.

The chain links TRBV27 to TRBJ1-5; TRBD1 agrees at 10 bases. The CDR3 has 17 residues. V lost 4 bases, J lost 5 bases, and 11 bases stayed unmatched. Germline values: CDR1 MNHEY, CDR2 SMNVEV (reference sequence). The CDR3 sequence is CASSWRWTGGMHQPQHF. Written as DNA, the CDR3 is TGTGCCAGCAGTTGGCGATGGACAGGGGGGATGCATCAGCCCCAGCATTTT.